The 16 T cell receptor beta chains listed next were all sequenced from one sample in a study of cytomegalovirus exposure and HLA in healthy donors. The PCR employed 60 Vbeta primers together with 13 Jbeta primers. Sequenced by immunoSEQ multiplex PCR; TCRdb stores in-frame clones only, minus some. This sample has roughly 130,000 clones; 8% to 9.5% occur once, and the top ten carry 5% to 7%. Sequenced: PBMCs. Every receptor here comes from a man in his forties in good health and CMV-seronegative.

This clone was observed a handful of times. This sequence joins TRBV29-1 and TRBJ2-1, with 8 bases fitting TRBD2. This CDR3 contains 15 residues. The germline CDR1 and CDR2 sequences are SQVTM and ANQGSEA. Here the CDR3 DNA reads TGCGCCGGGAAAAGCGGGGGCCCTCTTAGAAATGAGCAGTTCTTC. Translating it yields CAGKSGGPLRNEQFF.

This rearrangement joins TRBV5-6 to TRBJ1-4; D not certain. Germline V gene sequence: CDR1 SGHDT, CDR2 YYEEEE. Trimming took 2 bases from V and 0 from J, leaving 8 bases between them. CDR3 size: 15 residues. CDR3 in DNA: TGTGCCAGCAGCTTTTCTTATTCAACTAATGAAAAACTGTTTTTT. It encodes CASSFSYSTNEKLFF.

Only a few counts were recorded for this clone. The chain has TRBV4-1 and TRBJ2-2; 10 bases map to TRBD1. Germline loops: CDR1 MGHRA, CDR2 YSYEKL. This CDR3 region has 16 residues. The V segment lost 3 bases and the J segment 5 bases; nucleotides outside the gene matches: 6. DNA for the CDR3: TGCGCCAGCAGCCATCTACCGGGACAGGGGACCGGGGAGCTGTTTTTT. Its translation: CASSHLPGQGTGELFF.

The chain recombines TRBV6-4 with TRBJ2-2, with TRBD1 as a possible D gene (7 bases). Germline V CDR1 and CDR2: MRHNA, SNTAGT. CDR3 length: 16 amino acids. Trimming removed 4 bases at V and 3 bases at J, with 15 bases between. The DNA of the CDR3 is TGTGCCAGCAGTGGCTCCCGCAGGGGGGACACCGGGGAGCTGTTTTTT. It specifies CASSGSRRGDTGELFF.

This clone turned up a few times. Mismatch with germline at one junction end may stem from a read error. The chain links TRBV5-5 to TRBJ1-5; 7 bases are a match to TRBD1. Germline V lookup: CDR1 SGHKS, CDR2 YYEKEE (reference sequence). The CDR3 has 14 residues. The CDR3 sequence: CASSLGTAVQPQHF. CDR3 sequence (DNA): TGTGCCAGCAGTTTGGGGACAGCGGTTCAGCCCCAGCATTTT.

This clone turned up a few times. The J gene is TRBJ1-1, the V gene TRBV5-6; D is undetermined. The CDR3 loop spans 14 amino acids. The V end was cut by 4 bases, the J end by 3 bases, with 13 bases between. Per the germline V gene, CDR1 is SGHDT and CDR2 is YYEEEE. The CDR3 region has the DNA TGTGCCAGCAGCCCCCTCGGGAGTTACACTGAAGCTTTCTTT. Translated: CASSPLGSYTEAFF.

There are a few counts of this clone. The rearrangement uses TRBV7-2 and TRBJ2-1; 7 bases are a match to TRBD1. CDR3 length equals 17 residues. The V segment lost 5 bases and the J segment 0 bases; nucleotides outside the gene matches: 10. Germline CDR1 SGHTA, CDR2 FQGNSA. This CDR3 is CASSLDSGGSSYNEQFF. The CDR3 DNA sequence: TGTGCCAGCAGCCTCGACTCAGGGGGAAGCTCCTACAATGAGCAGTTCTTC.

The rearrangement links TRBV6-1 to TRBJ1-1; D call uncertain. Trimming cost V 5 bases and J 8 bases, with 9 bases left between them. Germline loops: CDR1 MNHNS, CDR2 SASEGT. There are 11 residues in the CDR3. The CDR3 sequence is CASSYVAEAFF. DNA for the CDR3: TGTGCCAGCAGTTACGTAGCGGAAGCTTTCTTT.

This clone appeared a few times. The V gene is TRBV5-4, the J gene TRBJ1-2; 9 positions match TRBD1. The CDR3 runs 15 residues. CDR1 SGHNT and CDR2 YYREEE come from the germline V gene (reference sequence). Trimming cost V 4 bases and J 5 bases; bases outside gene matches: 9. The CDR3 loop is CASSEPTGGVYGYTF. Here the CDR3 DNA reads TGTGCCAGCAGCGAGCCAACAGGGGGCGTGTATGGCTACACCTTC.

This clone was seen more than once but under ten times. The chain is built from TRBV19 and TRBJ1-2; D is perhaps TRBD1 (5 bases). CDR3 length: 12 amino acids. V was trimmed by 7 bases and J by 6 bases, leaving 12 bases between them. Germline values: CDR1 LNHDA, CDR2 SQIVND (reference sequence). The chain's CDR3 is CASMSPQDGYTF. The CDR3 nucleotides are TGTGCCAGTATGTCGCCACAGGATGGCTACACCTTC.

This clone was counted only a few times. The chain employs TRBV6-1 and TRBJ1-5; the D gene is possibly TRBD1 (6 bases). CDR3 length equals 15 residues. Per germline, CDR1 MNHNS and CDR2 SASEGT. V was clipped by 5 bases and J by 5 bases, with 16 bases between them. The CDR3 loop is CASSTETQGDQPQHF. CDR3 bases: TGTGCCAGCAGTACCGAAACACAGGGCGATCAGCCCCAGCATTTT.

The rearrangement uses TRBV14 and TRBJ2-3; TRBD1 agrees at 9 bases. The length of the CDR3 is 15 residues. CDR1 SGHDN and CDR2 FVKESK come from the germline V gene. With V trimmed by 5 bases and J by 3 bases, 6 bases remained unmatched. DNA for the CDR3: TGTGCCAGCAGCGGTGGACAGGGGTGGACAGATACGCAGTATTTT. Its protein product is CASSGGQGWTDTQYF. The full variable domain, with the rest looked up from reference TRBV14 and TRBJ2-3, is EAGVTQFPSHSVIEKGQTVTLRCDPISGHDNLYWYRRVMGKEIKFLLHFVKESKQDESGMPNNRFLAERTGGTYSTLKVQPAELEDSGVYFCASSGGQGWTDTQYFGPGTRLTVL.

V is TRBV9 and J is TRBJ2-6; TRBD2 matches 12 bases. The CDR3 runs to 19 residues. Germline V gene sequence: CDR1 SGDLS, CDR2 YYNGEE. V was clipped by 4 bases and J by 0 bases; unmatched bases: 8. The CDR3 region is CASSPSLAGGPSGANVLTF. The DNA of the CDR3 is TGTGCCAGCAGCCCGTCACTAGCGGGGGGACCCTCTGGGGCCAACGTCCTGACTTTC.

This clone turned up a few times. V and J are TRBV11-3 and TRBJ1-1; possibly TRBD1 for D (6 bases). The CDR3 sequence is 13 residues long. Deletions cut 5 bases from V and 6 bases from J, with 13 bases between. Germline CDR1 reads SGHNT; CDR2 reads YENEEA. The CDR3 nucleotides are TGTGCCAGCAGCCAGGGGAGGGTCTCTGAAGCTTTCTTT. Protein product: CASSQGRVSEAFF.

The chain combines TRBV28 with TRBJ2-7; 7 bases align to TRBD1. Per germline, CDR1 MDHEN and CDR2 SYDVKM. The CDR3 runs to 15 residues. Trimming cost V 2 bases and J 5 bases; bases outside gene matches: 9. In DNA, the CDR3 is TGTGCCAGCAGTTTAAAGGGGGCCCTCAGGAACGAGCAGTACTTC. As protein: CASSLKGALRNEQYF.

V usage is TRBV6-4 and J usage is TRBJ2-6, with D hard to call. Trimming took 5 bases from V and 0 from J, leaving 11 bases between them. The germline CDR1 and CDR2 sequences are MRHNA and SNTAGT. The CDR3 length is 16 residues. In DNA form, the CDR3 reads TGTGCCAGCAGTCGGTCCGCCATCTCTGGGGCCAACGTCCTGACTTTC. This sequence encodes CASSRSAISGANVLTF.